The clone carrying this TCR beta chain was found a few times. These data originate in a study of cytomegalovirus exposure and HLA in healthy donors. Germline CDR1 SEHNR, CDR2 FQNEAQ (reference sequence). The CDR3 contains 13 residues. V gave up 4 bases and J gave up 7 bases, with 13 bases separating them. The PCR had 60 Vbeta and 13 Jbeta primers. Only in-frame clones appear in the TCRdb table, and some are missing; sequencing was by immunoSEQ multiplex PCR. The repertoire includes over 200,000 clones, 77% of them detected once, and 2.7% sits in the top ten. The clonotype originates from a woman aged 55-70 years in good health and CMV-seropositive. Sequencing used PBMCs. The chain recombines TRBV7-9 with TRBJ2-5, with D possibly TRBD1 on 6 matching bases. The CDR3 loop is CASSSMQGMTQYF. In DNA form, the CDR3 reads TGTGCCAGCAGCTCTATGCAGGGGATGACCCAGTACTTC.